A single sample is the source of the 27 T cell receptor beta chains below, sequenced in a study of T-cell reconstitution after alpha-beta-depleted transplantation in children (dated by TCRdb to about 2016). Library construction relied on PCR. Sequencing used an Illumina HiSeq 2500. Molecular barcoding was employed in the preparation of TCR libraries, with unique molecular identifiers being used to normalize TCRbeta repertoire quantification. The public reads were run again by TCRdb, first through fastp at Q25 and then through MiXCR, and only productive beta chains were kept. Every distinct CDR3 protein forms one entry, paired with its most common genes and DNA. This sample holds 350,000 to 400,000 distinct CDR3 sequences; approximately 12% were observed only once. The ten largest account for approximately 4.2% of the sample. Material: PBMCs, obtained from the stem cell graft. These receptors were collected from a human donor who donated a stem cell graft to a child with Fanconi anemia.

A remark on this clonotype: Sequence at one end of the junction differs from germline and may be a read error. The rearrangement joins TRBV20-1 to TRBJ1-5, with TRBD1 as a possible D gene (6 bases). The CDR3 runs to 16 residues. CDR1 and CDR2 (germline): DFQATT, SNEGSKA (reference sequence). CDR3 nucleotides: TGCTGTGCTAGAGATCGGGTACAGGGAGCCCTCCAGCCCCAGCATTTT. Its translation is CCARDRVQGALQPQHF.

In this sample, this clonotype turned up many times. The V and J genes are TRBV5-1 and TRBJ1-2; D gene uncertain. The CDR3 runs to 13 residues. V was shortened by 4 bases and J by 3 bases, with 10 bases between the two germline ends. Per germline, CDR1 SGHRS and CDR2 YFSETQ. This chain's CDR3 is CASSEGDDYGYTF. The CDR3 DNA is TGCGCCAGCAGCGAGGGCGACGACTATGGCTACACCTTC.

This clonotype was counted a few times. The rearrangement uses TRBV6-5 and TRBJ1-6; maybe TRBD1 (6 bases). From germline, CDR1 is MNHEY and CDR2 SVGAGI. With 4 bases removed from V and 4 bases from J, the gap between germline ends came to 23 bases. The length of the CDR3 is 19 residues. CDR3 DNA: TGTGCCAGCAGTTTTCCCCCCTCGGGGGGGGGCCAATATAATTCACCCCTCCACTTT. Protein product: CASSFPPSGGGQYNSPLHF.

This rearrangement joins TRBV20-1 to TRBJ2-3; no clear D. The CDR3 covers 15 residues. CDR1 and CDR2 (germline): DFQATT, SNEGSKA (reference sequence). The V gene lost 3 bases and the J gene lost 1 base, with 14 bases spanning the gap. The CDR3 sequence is CSARNQLRRTDTQYF. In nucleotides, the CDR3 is TGCAGTGCTAGGAACCAACTCCGACGCACAGATACGCAGTATTTT.

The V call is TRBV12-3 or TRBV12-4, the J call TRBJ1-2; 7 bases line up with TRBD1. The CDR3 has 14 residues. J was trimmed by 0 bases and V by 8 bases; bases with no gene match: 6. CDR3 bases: TGTGCCAGCTTCGACGGGACAGCTAACTATGGCTACACCTTC. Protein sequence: CASFDGTANYGYTF.

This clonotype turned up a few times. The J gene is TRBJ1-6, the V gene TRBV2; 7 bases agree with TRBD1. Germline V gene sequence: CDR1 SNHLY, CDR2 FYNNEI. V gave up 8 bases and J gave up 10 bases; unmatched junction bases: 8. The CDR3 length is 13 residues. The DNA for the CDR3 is TGTGCCAGCCGCAGACAGGGAGACTCACCCCTCCACTTT. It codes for CASRRQGDSPLHF.

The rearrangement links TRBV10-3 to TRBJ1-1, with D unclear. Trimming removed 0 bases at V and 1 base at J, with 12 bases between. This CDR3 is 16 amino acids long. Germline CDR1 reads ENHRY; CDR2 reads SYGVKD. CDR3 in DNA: TGTGCCATCAGTGAGTCGGAGGAGGGCTCGAACACTGAAGCTTTCTTT. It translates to CAISESEEGSNTEAFF.

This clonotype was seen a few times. The CDR3 is CAISESVFSYEQYF. DNA of the CDR3: TGTGCCATCAGTGAGTCAGTATTCTCCTACGAGCAGTACTTC. The J gene is TRBJ2-7, the V gene TRBV10-3; D not resolved. Looked up from germline, CDR1 is ENHRY and CDR2 is SYGVKD. There are 14 residues in the CDR3. V was trimmed by 0 bases and J by 0 bases, leaving 6 bases between them.

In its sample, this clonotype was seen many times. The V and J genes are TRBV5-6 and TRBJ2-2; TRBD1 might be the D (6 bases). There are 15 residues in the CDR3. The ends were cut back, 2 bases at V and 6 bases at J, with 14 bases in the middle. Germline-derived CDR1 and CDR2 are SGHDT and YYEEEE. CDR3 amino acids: CASSFETGGSGELFF. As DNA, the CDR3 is TGTGCCAGCAGCTTCGAGACAGGCGGGTCCGGGGAGCTGTTTTTT.

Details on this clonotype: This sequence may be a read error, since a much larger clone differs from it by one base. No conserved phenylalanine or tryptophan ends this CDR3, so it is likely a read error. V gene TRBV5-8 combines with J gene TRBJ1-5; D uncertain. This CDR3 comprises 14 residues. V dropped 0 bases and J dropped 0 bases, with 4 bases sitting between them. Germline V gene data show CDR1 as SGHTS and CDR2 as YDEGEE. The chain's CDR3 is CASSLDSSNQPQHY. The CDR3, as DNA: TGTGCCAGCAGCTTGGACAGTAGCAATCAGCCCCAGCATTAT.

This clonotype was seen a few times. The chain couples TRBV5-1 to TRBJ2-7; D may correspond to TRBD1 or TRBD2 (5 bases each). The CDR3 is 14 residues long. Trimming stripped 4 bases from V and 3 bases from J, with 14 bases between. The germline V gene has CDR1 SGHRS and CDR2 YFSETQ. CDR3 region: CASSQGLGDYEQYF. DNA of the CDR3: TGCGCCAGCAGCCAGGGTCTCGGGGACTACGAGCAGTACTTC.

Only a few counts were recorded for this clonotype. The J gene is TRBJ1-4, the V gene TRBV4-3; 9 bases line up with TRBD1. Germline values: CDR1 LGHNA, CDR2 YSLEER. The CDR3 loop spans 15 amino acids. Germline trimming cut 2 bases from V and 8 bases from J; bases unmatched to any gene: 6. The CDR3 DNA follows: TGCGCCAGCAGCCAAAATACAGGGGGCGAGGAAAAACTGTTTTTT. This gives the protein CASSQNTGGEEKLFF.

The CDR3 nucleotides read TGTGCCAGCAGCCGGGACGCCTTTTATCAGCCCCAGCATTTT. Translated: CASSRDAFYQPQHF. The V and J genes are TRBV7-8 and TRBJ1-5, with a weak D call TRBD1 (5 bases). The CDR3 has 14 amino acids. V was shortened by 5 bases and J by 5 bases, with 13 bases between the two germline ends. Germline CDR1 is SGHVS and CDR2 is FQNEAQ.

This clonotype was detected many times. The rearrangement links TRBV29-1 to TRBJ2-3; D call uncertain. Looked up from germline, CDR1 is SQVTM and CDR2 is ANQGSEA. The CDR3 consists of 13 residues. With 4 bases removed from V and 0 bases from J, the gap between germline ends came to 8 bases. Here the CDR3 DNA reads TGCAGCGTTGCTAGAGCGAGCACAGATACGCAGTATTTT. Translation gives CSVARASTDTQYF.

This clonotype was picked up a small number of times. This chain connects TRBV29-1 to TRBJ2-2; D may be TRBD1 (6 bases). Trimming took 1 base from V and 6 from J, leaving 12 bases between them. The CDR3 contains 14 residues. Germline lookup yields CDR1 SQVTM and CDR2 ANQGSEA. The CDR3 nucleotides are TGCAGCGTTGAAGTGACAGGATCCCCCGGGGAGCTGTTTTTT. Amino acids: CSVEVTGSPGELFF.

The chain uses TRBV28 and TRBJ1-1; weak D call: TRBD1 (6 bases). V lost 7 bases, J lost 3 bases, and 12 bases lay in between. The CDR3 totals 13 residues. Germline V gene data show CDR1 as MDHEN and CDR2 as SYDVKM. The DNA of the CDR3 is TGTGCCAGCAACGGGGGGCAATACACTGAAGCTTTCTTT. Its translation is CASNGGQYTEAFF. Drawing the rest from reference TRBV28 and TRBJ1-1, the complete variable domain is DVKVTQSSRYLVKRTGEKVFLECVQDMDHENMFWYRQDPGLGLRLIYFSYDVKMKEKGDIPEGYSVSREKKERFSLILESASTNQTSMYLCASNGGQYTEAFFGQGTRLTVV.

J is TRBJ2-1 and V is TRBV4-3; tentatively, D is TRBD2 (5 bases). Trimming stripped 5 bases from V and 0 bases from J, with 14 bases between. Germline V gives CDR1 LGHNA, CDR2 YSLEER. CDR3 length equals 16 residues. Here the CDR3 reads CASSFSAGSSYNEQFF. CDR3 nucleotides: TGCGCCAGCAGCTTTAGCGCGGGTAGCTCCTACAATGAGCAGTTCTTC.

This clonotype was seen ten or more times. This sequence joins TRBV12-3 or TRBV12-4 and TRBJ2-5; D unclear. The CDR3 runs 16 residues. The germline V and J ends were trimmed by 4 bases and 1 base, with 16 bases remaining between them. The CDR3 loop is CASSSPPAAPQETQYF. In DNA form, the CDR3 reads TGTGCCAGCAGTTCCCCCCCCGCAGCGCCCCAAGAGACCCAGTACTTC.

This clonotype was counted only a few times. The DNA for the CDR3 is TGTGCCAGCAGCTTAGACTCTGCAGGGTCGTCCTACAATGAGCAGTTCTTC. It translates to CASSLDSAGSSYNEQFF. The chain is built from TRBV7-6 and TRBJ2-1; possible D gene TRBD1, 5 bases. The V and J ends lost 1 base and 1 base respectively, with 14 bases between them. Germline V CDR1 and CDR2: SGHVS, FNYEAQ. The CDR3 covers 17 residues.

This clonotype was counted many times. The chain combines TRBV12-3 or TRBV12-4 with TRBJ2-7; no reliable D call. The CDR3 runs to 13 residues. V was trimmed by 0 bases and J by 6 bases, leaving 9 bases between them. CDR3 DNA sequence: TGTGCCAGCAGTTTAGCGCTGGCGGCCGAGCAGTACTTC. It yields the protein CASSLALAAEQYF.

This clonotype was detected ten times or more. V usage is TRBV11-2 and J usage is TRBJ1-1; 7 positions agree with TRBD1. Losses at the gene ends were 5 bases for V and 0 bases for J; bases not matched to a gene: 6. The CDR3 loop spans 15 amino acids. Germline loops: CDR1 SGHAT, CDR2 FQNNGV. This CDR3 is CASSTTTGMNTEAFF. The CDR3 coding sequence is TGTGCCAGCAGCACGACGACAGGGATGAACACTGAAGCTTTCTTT.

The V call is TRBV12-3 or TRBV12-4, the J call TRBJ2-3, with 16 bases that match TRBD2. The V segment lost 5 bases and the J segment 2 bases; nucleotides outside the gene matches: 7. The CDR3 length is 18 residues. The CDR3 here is CASSTGTSGGADTDTQYF. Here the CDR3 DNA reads TGTGCCAGCAGTACGGGGACTAGCGGGGGGGCCGACACAGATACGCAGTATTTT.

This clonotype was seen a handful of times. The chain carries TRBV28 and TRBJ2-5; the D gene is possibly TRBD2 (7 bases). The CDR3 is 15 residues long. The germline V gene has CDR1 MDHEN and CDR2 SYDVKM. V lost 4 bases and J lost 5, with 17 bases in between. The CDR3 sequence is CASSSTGGRPETQYF. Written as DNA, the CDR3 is TGTGCCAGCAGTTCAACCGGGGGGCGCCCGGAGACCCAGTACTTC.

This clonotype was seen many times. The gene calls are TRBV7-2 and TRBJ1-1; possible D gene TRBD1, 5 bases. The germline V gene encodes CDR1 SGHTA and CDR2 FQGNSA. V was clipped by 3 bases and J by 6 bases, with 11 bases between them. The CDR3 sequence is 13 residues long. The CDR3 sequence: CASSLRREAEAFF. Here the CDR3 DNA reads TGTGCCAGCAGCTTGCGCAGGGAGGCTGAAGCTTTCTTT.

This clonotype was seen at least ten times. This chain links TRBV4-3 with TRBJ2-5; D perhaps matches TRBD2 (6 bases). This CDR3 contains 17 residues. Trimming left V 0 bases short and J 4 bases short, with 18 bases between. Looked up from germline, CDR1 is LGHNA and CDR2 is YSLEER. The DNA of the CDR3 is TGCGCCAGCAGCCAAGATGTGCCAGGGACTGTAGCAGAGACCCAGTACTTC. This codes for CASSQDVPGTVAETQYF.

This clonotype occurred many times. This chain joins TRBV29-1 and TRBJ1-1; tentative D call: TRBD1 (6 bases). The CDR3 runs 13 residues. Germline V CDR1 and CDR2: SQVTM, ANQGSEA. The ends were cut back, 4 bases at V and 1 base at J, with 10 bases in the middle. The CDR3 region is CSVGLRGNTEAFF. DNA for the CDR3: TGCAGCGTTGGTCTCAGGGGGAACACTGAAGCTTTCTTT.

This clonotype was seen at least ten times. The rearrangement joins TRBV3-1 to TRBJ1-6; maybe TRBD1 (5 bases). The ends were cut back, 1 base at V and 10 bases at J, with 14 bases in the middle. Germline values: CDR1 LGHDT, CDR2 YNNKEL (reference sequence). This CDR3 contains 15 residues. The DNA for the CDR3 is TGTGCCAGCAGCCAAGGGACATCGGGGGAATCACCCCTCCACTTT. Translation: CASSQGTSGESPLHF.